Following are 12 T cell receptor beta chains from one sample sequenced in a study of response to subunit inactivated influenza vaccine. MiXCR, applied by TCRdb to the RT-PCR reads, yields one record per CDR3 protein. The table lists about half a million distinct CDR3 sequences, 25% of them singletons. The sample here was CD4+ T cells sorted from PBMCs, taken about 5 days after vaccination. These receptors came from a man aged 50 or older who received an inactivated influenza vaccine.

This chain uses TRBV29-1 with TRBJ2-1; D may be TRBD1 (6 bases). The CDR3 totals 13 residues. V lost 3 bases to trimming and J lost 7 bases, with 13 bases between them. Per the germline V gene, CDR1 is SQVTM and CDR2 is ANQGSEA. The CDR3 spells CSVEGDKTNEQFF. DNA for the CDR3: TGCAGCGTTGAGGGGGACAAGACGAATGAGCAGTTCTTC.

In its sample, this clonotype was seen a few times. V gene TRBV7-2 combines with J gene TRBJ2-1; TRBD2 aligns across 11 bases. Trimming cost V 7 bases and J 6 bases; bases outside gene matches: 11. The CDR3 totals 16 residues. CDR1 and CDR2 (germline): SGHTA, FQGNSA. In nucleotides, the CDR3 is TGTGCCAGCAAAACTAGCGGGAGCGAAGTGGGCAATGAGCAGTTCTTC. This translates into CASKTSGSEVGNEQFF.

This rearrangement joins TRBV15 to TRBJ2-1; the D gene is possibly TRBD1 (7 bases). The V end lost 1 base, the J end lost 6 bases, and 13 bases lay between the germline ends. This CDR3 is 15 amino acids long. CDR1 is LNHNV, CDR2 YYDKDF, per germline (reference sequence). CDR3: CATSRGQGGFNEQFF. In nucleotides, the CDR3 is TGTGCCACCAGCAGAGGACAGGGAGGATTCAATGAGCAGTTCTTC.

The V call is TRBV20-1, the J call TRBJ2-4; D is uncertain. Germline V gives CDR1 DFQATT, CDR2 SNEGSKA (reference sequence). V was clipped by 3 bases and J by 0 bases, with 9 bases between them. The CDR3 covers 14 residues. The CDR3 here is CSASSAAAKNIQYF. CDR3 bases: TGCAGTGCTAGTTCGGCAGCAGCCAAAAACATTCAGTACTTC.

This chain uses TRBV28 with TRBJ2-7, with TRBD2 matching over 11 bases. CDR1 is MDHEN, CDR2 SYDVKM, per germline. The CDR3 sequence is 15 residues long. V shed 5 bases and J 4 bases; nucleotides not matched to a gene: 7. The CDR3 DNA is TGTGCCAGCAGTCGTGGACTAGCGGGTCCTTACGAGCAGTACTTC. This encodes CASSRGLAGPYEQYF.

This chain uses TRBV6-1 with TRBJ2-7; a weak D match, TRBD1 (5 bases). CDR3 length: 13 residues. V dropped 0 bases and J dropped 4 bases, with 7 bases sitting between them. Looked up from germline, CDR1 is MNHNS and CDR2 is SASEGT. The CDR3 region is CASSEAGQYEQYF. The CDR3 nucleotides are TGTGCCAGCAGTGAAGCGGGGCAGTACGAGCAGTACTTC.

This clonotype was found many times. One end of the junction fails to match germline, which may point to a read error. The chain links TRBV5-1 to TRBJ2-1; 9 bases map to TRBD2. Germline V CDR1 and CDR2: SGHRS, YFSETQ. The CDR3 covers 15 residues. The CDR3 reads CASSLDSGSYNEQFF. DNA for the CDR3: TGTGCCAGCAGCTTAGATAGCGGGAGTTACAATGAGCAGTTCTTC.

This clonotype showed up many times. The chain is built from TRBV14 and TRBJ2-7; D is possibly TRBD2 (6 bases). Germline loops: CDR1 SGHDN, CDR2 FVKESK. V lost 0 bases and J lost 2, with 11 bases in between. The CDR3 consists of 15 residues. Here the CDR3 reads CASSQDSLAPYEQYF. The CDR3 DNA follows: TGTGCCAGCAGCCAAGATTCTCTAGCGCCCTACGAGCAGTACTTC. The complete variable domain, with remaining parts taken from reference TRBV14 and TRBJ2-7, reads EAGVTQFPSHSVIEKGQTVTLRCDPISGHDNLYWYRRVMGKEIKFLLHFVKESKQDESGMPNNRFLAERTGGTYSTLKVQPAELEDSGVYFCASSQDSLAPYEQYFGPGTRLTVT.

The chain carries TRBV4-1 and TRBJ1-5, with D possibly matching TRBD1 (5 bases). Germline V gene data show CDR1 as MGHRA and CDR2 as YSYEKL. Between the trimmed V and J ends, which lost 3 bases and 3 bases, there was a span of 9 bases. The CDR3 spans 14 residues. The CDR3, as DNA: TGCGCCAGCAGCCAGGGGGTGATCAATCAGCCCCAGCATTTT. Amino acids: CASSQGVINQPQHF.

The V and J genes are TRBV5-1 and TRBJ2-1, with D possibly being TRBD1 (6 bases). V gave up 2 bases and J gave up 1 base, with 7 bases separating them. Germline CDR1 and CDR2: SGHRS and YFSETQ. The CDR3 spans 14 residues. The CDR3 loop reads CASSFGQSYNEQFF. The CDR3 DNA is TGCGCCAGCAGCTTCGGACAGTCCTACAATGAGCAGTTCTTC.

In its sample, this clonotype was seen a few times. CDR3 residues: CASMGTDQTGELFF. The CDR3 DNA is TGTGCCAGCATGGGGACAGACCAAACCGGGGAGCTGTTTTTT. The V gene is TRBV4-2, the J gene TRBJ2-2; 7 bases align to TRBD1. Germline lookup yields CDR1 LGHNA and CDR2 YNFKEQ. This CDR3 region has 14 residues. Germline trimming cut 7 bases from V and 5 bases from J; bases unmatched to any gene: 7.

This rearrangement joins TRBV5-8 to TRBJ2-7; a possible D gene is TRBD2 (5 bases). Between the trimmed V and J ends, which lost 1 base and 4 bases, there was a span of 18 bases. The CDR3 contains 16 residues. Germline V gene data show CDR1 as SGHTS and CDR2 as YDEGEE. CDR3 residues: CASSLYGLTKGYEQYF. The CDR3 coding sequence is TGTGCCAGCAGCTTGTACGGACTTACAAAAGGGTACGAGCAGTACTTC.